Each of the 18 T cell receptor beta chains below was sequenced from the same sample in a study of T cell responses to AZD1222 COVID-19 vaccine. Sequencing was performed with immunoSEQ multiplex PCR; in TCRdb, only in-frame clones are kept and a portion is missing. The table has 150,000 to 200,000 clones, more than 85% seen once; the top ten hold over 1.5%. The sequencing used peripheral blood, collected 28 days after the second AZD1222 dose. The receptors stem from an adult who received the AZD1222 COVID-19 vaccine.

This sequence joins TRBV10-2 and TRBJ1-2; 8 bases are a match to TRBD1. Germline V gene sequence: CDR1 WSHSY, CDR2 SAAADI. The CDR3 covers 13 residues. Trimming cost V 4 bases and J 3 bases; bases outside gene matches: 1. The chain's CDR3 is CASSVDRDYGYTF. DNA for the CDR3: TGCGCCAGCAGTGTGGACAGGGACTATGGCTACACCTTC.

The gene calls are TRBV27 and TRBJ2-2; no reliable D call. CDR1 is MNHEY, CDR2 SMNVEV, per germline (reference sequence). The CDR3 covers 15 residues. V lost 3 bases, J lost 4 bases, and 12 bases lay in between. This chain's CDR3 is CASSFGLSGTGELFF. DNA of the CDR3: TGTGCCAGCAGTTTCGGCCTATCGGGCACCGGGGAGCTGTTTTTT.

The genes are TRBV30 and TRBJ1-5, with a possible D match to TRBD1 (5 bases). V gave up 0 bases and J gave up 4 bases, with 10 bases separating them. The CDR3 length is 14 residues. Germline-derived CDR1 and CDR2 are GTSNPN and SVGIG (reference sequence). The CDR3 DNA follows: TGTGCCTGGAGTGTAGGGGCCGTGAATCAGCCCCAGCATTTT. This sequence encodes CAWSVGAVNQPQHF. The whole variable domain, remainder taken from reference TRBV30 and TRBJ1-5, is SQTIHQWPATLVQPVGSPLSLECTVEGTSNPNLYWYRQAAGRGLQLLFYSVGIGQISSEVPQNLSASRPQDRQFILSSKKLLLSDSGFYLCAWSVGAVNQPQHFGDGTRLSIL.

The J gene is TRBJ2-2, the V gene TRBV12-3 or TRBV12-4, with D perhaps TRBD2 (6 bases). The CDR3 extends over 13 amino acids. The V end lost 8 bases, the J end lost 8 bases, and 15 bases lay between the germline ends. CDR3 sequence reads: CASGRLPRGELFF. The CDR3 DNA is TGTGCCAGCGGGAGGCTCCCGCGAGGGGAGCTGTTTTTT.

This clone has only a few counts. The chain has TRBV7-2 and TRBJ2-7; 8 bases map to TRBD2. CDR3 length: 16 amino acids. With 5 bases clipped from V and 3 bases from J, the junction kept 12 bases outside the gene matches. Germline CDR1 and CDR2: SGHTA and FQGNSA. The CDR3 reads CASSKEPGLARYEQYF. CDR3 bases: TGTGCCAGCAGCAAGGAGCCCGGACTAGCTCGCTACGAGCAGTACTTC.

The chain links TRBV4-1 to TRBJ1-4; 11 bases agree with TRBD1. The J segment lost 3 bases and the V segment lost 1 base, leaving 1 base of the junction unmatched. The CDR3 covers 16 residues. The germline CDR1 and CDR2 sequences are MGHRA and YSYEKL. The CDR3 protein is CASSQGTGGSNEKLFF. The CDR3 region has the DNA TGCGCCAGCAGCCAAGGGACAGGGGGCTCTAATGAAAAACTGTTTTTT.

The chain links TRBV18 to TRBJ1-1, with 8 bases that match TRBD1. V shed 6 bases, J shed 5 bases, and the junction held 14 bases outside the gene matches. Germline values: CDR1 KGHSH, CDR2 LQKENI. The length of the CDR3 is 16 residues. CDR3 sequence: CASSPGTGIGGTEAFF. CDR3 nucleotides: TGTGCCAGCTCTCCCGGGACAGGAATCGGGGGGACTGAAGCTTTCTTT. Supplemented by reference TRBV18 and TRBJ1-1, the full variable domain reads NAGVMQNPRHLVRRRGQEARLRCSPMKGHSHVYWYRQLPEEGLKFMVYLQKENIIDESGMPKERFSAEFPKEGPSILRIQQVVRGDSAAYFCASSPGTGIGGTEAFFGQGTRLTVV.

V and J are TRBV5-4 and TRBJ2-1, with 11 bases identical to TRBD2. CDR1 SGHNT and CDR2 YYREEE come from the germline V gene (reference sequence). The CDR3 has 15 residues. V lost 4 bases and J lost 5; bases outside the gene matches: 5. CDR3 amino acids: CASSLQLAGDNEQFF. Written as DNA, the CDR3 is TGTGCCAGCAGCCTGCAACTAGCGGGGGACAATGAGCAGTTCTTC.

The V gene is TRBV11-2, the J gene TRBJ1-3, with D possibly being TRBD1 (5 bases). V was cut by 5 bases and J by 0 bases, with 17 bases left in between. This CDR3 spans 17 amino acids. Per germline, CDR1 SGHAT and CDR2 FQNNGV. The CDR3 DNA follows: TGTGCCAGCAGCCCCCTCCGGGAGGGACCCTCTGGAAACACCATATATTTT. It specifies CASSPLREGPSGNTIYF.

The rearrangement links TRBV27 to TRBJ1-4; TRBD1 is a possible D gene (5 bases). The CDR3 is 13 amino acids. The V gene lost 6 bases and the J gene lost 4 bases, with 9 bases spanning the gap. Germline CDR1 MNHEY, CDR2 SMNVEV (reference sequence). CDR3 sequence reads: CASSGGLNEKLFF. CDR3 nucleotide sequence: TGTGCCAGCAGCGGGGGACTTAATGAAAAACTGTTTTTT.

The chain is built from TRBV6-6 and TRBJ2-1; 8 bases map to TRBD1. The junction had 4 bases not matched to a gene; V was cut back by 7 bases and J by 2 bases. The length of the CDR3 is 14 residues. Germline loops: CDR1 MNHNY, CDR2 SVGAGI (reference sequence). The CDR3 DNA is TGTGCCAGCACCAGGACAGGGACCTACAATGAGCAGTTCTTC. Its translation: CASTRTGTYNEQFF.

This clone was seen more than once but under ten times. The chain's CDR3 is CASSYGDTQYF. CDR3 nucleotide sequence: TGTGCCAGCAGTTACGGGGATACGCAGTATTTT. This sequence joins TRBV6-5 and TRBJ2-3; D unclear. CDR1 and CDR2 (germline): MNHEY, SVGAGI. V lost 2 bases, J lost 6 bases, and 3 bases lay in between. There are 11 residues in the CDR3.

V usage is TRBV7-9 and J usage is TRBJ1-1, with 8 positions matching TRBD1. With 5 bases clipped from V and 2 bases from J, the junction kept 4 bases outside the gene matches. Germline V gives CDR1 SEHNR, CDR2 FQNEAQ (reference sequence). The CDR3 extends over 14 amino acids. The CDR3 DNA reads as TGTGCCAGCAGCCTAACAGGGGGTAACACTGAAGCTTTCTTT. Translation gives CASSLTGGNTEAFF.

The genes are TRBV3-1 (or the pseudogene TRBV3-2) and TRBJ1-1, with unresolved D. The CDR3 is made up of 15 amino acids. V was pared by 1 base and J by 0 bases, with 9 bases between. Germline loops: CDR1 LGHDT, CDR2 YNNKEL (reference sequence). In nucleotides, the CDR3 is TGTGCCAGCAGCCAAGGTGGCAGGATGAACACTGAAGCTTTCTTT. It codes for CASSQGGRMNTEAFF.

The chain employs TRBV27 and TRBJ1-2; 9 bases fit TRBD1. The CDR3 is 14 amino acids. Germline CDR1 reads MNHEY; CDR2 reads SMNVEV (reference sequence). V lost 3 bases to trimming and J lost 8 bases; unmatched junction nucleotides: 7. CDR3 region: CASSFRGTGRGYTF. The CDR3 bases are TGTGCCAGCAGTTTCCGGGGGACAGGGAGAGGCTACACCTTC.

The V and J genes are TRBV2 and TRBJ2-2, with a tentative D call TRBD1 (6 bases). Germline V gives CDR1 SNHLY, CDR2 FYNNEI. The CDR3 contains 12 residues. V dropped 5 bases and J dropped 9 bases, with 10 bases sitting between them. The CDR3 here is CASSLQGRELFF. CDR3 DNA: TGTGCCAGCAGTCTACAGGGTCGGGAGCTGTTTTTT.

This clone was seen only once. The chain employs TRBV4-1 and TRBJ2-1, with 9 bases fitting TRBD2. This CDR3 has 15 residues. V shed 2 bases and J 8 bases; nucleotides not matched to a gene: 7. Per germline, CDR1 MGHRA and CDR2 YSYEKL. DNA of the CDR3: TGCGCCAGCAGCCAACGAAGCGGGGGGCCCCATGAGCAGTTCTTC. Translated, it gives CASSQRSGGPHEQFF.

The chain employs TRBV7-9 and TRBJ2-7; 7 nucleotides match TRBD1. The CDR3 extends over 17 amino acids. Germline V gene sequence: CDR1 SEHNR, CDR2 FQNEAQ (reference sequence). The V and J ends lost 2 bases and 0 bases, in that order; junction bases with no gene match: 10. Here the CDR3 DNA reads TGTGCCAGCAGCTTAAACCCACAGGGGCGAATCTCCTACGAGCAGTACTTC. Residues: CASSLNPQGRISYEQYF.